This entry is about one T cell receptor (beta chain). Its antigen is as yet unknown. This specimen comes from a study of cytomegalovirus exposure and HLA in healthy donors. The table came from immunoSEQ multiplex PCR; TCRdb's copy has only in-frame clones and leaves some out. The table has 70,000 to 75,000 clones, less than 95% seen once. The donors were part of the roughly 110-subject validation cohort, which stood apart from the approximately 630-subject first cohort. Whole-study results and caveats: Cytomegalovirus-associated status was assigned to about 180 TCR beta chains.

This TCR was recovered from a woman aged 18-30 years in good health and CMV-seropositive. Sequences were obtained from PBMCs.

As DNA, the CDR3 is TGTGCCAGTAGTATTGGAGACAGCCCCTACGAGCAGTACTTC. Encoded protein: CASSIGDSPYEQYF. The chain links TRBV19 to TRBJ2-7; TRBD1 might be the D (5 bases). Trimming removed 3 bases at V and 2 bases at J, with 11 bases between. The CDR3 is made up of 14 amino acids. The germline gives CDR1 LNHDA, CDR2 SQIVND (reference sequence).